A single sample gave rise to the 25 T cell receptor beta chains below, sequenced in a study of tumor-infiltrating lymphocytes in glioblastoma multiforme. Three nested ARM-PCR rounds with V-beta and C-beta primers built TCRB libraries. MiXCR was run by TCRdb on the multiplex PCR reads, yielding one entry per CDR3 protein. The table has 9,900 or so distinct CDR3 sequences, less than 75% seen once. The sample comprised brain tumor tissue. The origin of the receptors is a male donor with glioblastoma.

The V call is TRBV29-1, the J call TRBJ2-2; D unresolved. The length of the CDR3 is 13 residues. The germline V gene encodes CDR1 SQVTM and CDR2 ANQGSEA. V gave up 5 bases and J gave up 6 bases, with 13 bases separating them. The DNA for the CDR3 is TGCAGCGTTCAGTATCAGTTCGCCGGGGAGCTGTTTTTT. It specifies CSVQYQFAGELFF.

By share, this clonotype ranks as large. The chain links TRBV6-1 to TRBJ1-6; tentative D call: TRBD1 (5 bases). Germline lookup yields CDR1 MNHNS and CDR2 SASEGT. V was shortened by 1 base and J by 8 bases, with 12 bases between the two germline ends. The CDR3 contains 15 residues. The CDR3, as DNA: TGTGCCAGCAGTGAAGAGGGGAGGCCGGATTCACCCCTCCACTTT. Amino acid sequence: CASSEEGRPDSPLHF.

About this clonotype itself: The junction and the germline gene differ at one end; a read error may be behind it. This sequence joins TRBV29-1 and TRBJ2-7; D gene unclear. CDR1 and CDR2 (germline): SQVTM, ANQGSEA. The CDR3 contains 13 residues. CDR3 nucleotide sequence: TGCGGCGTCCAAACAAGCGACTCCTACGAGCAGTACTTT. This sequence encodes CGVQTSDSYEQYF.

In the case of this clonotype: The junction shows a germline mismatch at one end, possibly a read error. The genes are TRBV7-8 and TRBJ1-1; 7 nucleotides line up with TRBD1. The germline V gene has CDR1 SGHVS and CDR2 FQNEAQ. CDR3 length: 15 residues. The chain's CDR3 is CASSLAWGGQHEAFF. In DNA, the CDR3 is TGTGCCAGTAGCTTAGCTTGGGGGGGACAGCATGAAGCTTTCTTT.

The table lists this clonotype with many counts. Sequence at one end of the junction differs from germline and may be a read error. The J gene is TRBJ1-3, the V gene TRBV10-3; D uncertain. This CDR3 has 13 residues. Germline lookup yields CDR1 ENHRY and CDR2 SYGVKD. The chain's CDR3 is CAISEDLRDTIYF. In nucleotides, the CDR3 is TGTGCCATCAGTGAGGATCTTCGAGACACTATATATTTT.

To note about this clonotype: One junction end disagrees with the germline gene, perhaps due to a read error. The chain has TRBV20-1 and TRBJ2-7, with D hard to call. The CDR3 totals 11 residues. Germline CDR1 reads DFQATT; CDR2 reads SNEGSKA (reference sequence). CDR3 region: CNARSLDEQYF. CDR3 coding DNA: TGCAATGCTAGAAGCCTCGACGAGCAGTACTTC.

Comments on this clonotype: Germline is not matched at one junction end, which may reflect a read error. The chain joins TRBV29-1 to TRBJ2-7; 7 nucleotides match TRBD2. Germline loops: CDR1 SQVTM, CDR2 ANQGSEA. The length of the CDR3 is 13 residues. CDR3 sequence (DNA): TGCAGCGTCAAAACTAGCGCCTCCTACGGGCAGTACTTC. Translation: CSVKTSASYGQYF.

A single count supports this clonotype. This sequence joins TRBV20-1 and TRBJ1-2; 7 nucleotides match TRBD1. The V gene's germline CDR1 is DFQATT and CDR2 SNEGSKA (reference sequence). The ends lost 1 base at V and 5 bases at J; junction bases unmatched: 7. The CDR3 is made up of 14 amino acids. This chain's CDR3 is CSARAAGGGYGYTF. CDR3 coding DNA: TGCAGTGCTAGAGCGGCAGGGGGTGGTTATGGCTACACCTTC.

The chain has TRBV11-2 and TRBJ2-5; possible D gene TRBD2, 6 bases. This CDR3 region has 14 residues. Between the trimmed V and J ends, which lost 5 bases and 7 bases, there was a span of 17 bases. The germline V gene has CDR1 SGHAT and CDR2 FQNNGV. The CDR3 nucleotides read TGTGCCAGCAGCCTCCAGGCGGGGCGGGGGACCCAGTACTTC. Its protein is CASSLQAGRGTQYF.

This clonotype was found many times. The V call is TRBV7-3, the J call TRBJ1-1; D call uncertain. The V and J ends lost 5 bases and 3 bases respectively, with 10 bases between them. The CDR3 runs 13 residues. CDR1 is SGHTA, CDR2 FQGTGA, per germline. The CDR3 DNA follows: TGTGCCAGCAGCCGCCGGGCGGACACTGAAGCTTTCTTT. Translated, it gives CASSRRADTEAFF.

Comment on this clonotype: No conserved phenylalanine or tryptophan is present at the end of the CDR3, so a read error is the likely explanation. The chain couples TRBV20-1 to TRBJ2-4; 10 bases are shared with TRBD1. Germline assignment: CDR1 DFQATT and CDR2 SNEGSKA (reference sequence). This CDR3 has 19 residues. The CDR3 spells CSARDPDRGIRKAKDIQYS. The CDR3, as DNA: TGCAGTGCTAGAGACCCGGACAGGGGGATTCGAAAAGCCAAAGACATTCAGTACTCC.

Regarding this clonotype: A junction boundary mismatches the germline segment, possibly from a read error. This chain uses TRBV20-1 with TRBJ2-7, with 7 bases matching TRBD1. The CDR3 has 15 residues. Germline V lookup: CDR1 DFQATT, CDR2 SNEGSKA (reference sequence). In DNA form, the CDR3 reads TGCAGTGCTAGAGAAAGGGACAGAGACACCCACGAGCAGTACTTT. It encodes CSARERDRDTHEQYF.

The sample holds a few counts of this clonotype. The chain uses TRBV10-3 and TRBJ2-1, with D perhaps matching TRBD1 or TRBD2 (5 bases each). The CDR3 runs 12 residues. Trimming removed 5 bases at V and 8 bases at J, with 10 bases between. CDR1 and CDR2 (germline): ENHRY, SYGVKD. The chain's CDR3 is CAISSRGDEQFF. DNA of the CDR3: TGTGCCATCAGTTCCAGAGGGGATGAGCAGTTCTTC.

Regarding this clonotype: An end of the junction does not agree with germline; a read error may underlie this. This rearrangement joins TRBV11-1 to TRBJ1-1; D remains unclear. CDR3 length equals 12 residues. Germline CDR1 is SGHAT and CDR2 is FQDESV (reference sequence). This chain's CDR3 is CASSLVQTEAPF. The DNA for the CDR3 is TGTGCCAGCAGCTTAGTTCAGACTGAAGCTCCCTTT.

The chain employs TRBV20-1 and TRBJ2-7; 7 bases agree with TRBD2. The CDR3 spans 14 residues. Germline loops: CDR1 DFQATT, CDR2 SNEGSKA (reference sequence). V lost 6 bases to trimming and J lost 2 bases; unmatched junction nucleotides: 10. The CDR3 loop is CSAGGLAATYEQYF. The DNA for the CDR3 is TGCAGTGCCGGAGGGCTAGCGGCGACCTACGAGCAGTACTTC.

This clonotype was counted ten times or more. The CDR3 here is CASSLESLAGSFNEQFF. CDR3 sequence (DNA): TGCGCCAGCAGCTTGGAGTCTCTAGCGGGAAGTTTCAATGAGCAGTTCTTC. The chain is built from TRBV5-1 and TRBJ2-1; 9 bases line up with TRBD2. The V and J ends lost 0 bases and 6 bases, in that order; junction bases with no gene match: 10. The CDR3 contains 17 residues. The germline gives CDR1 SGHRS, CDR2 YFSETQ.

V and J are TRBV4-1 and TRBJ1-4; tentative D call: TRBD1 (6 bases). The V end lost 1 base, the J end lost 8 bases, and 11 bases lay between the germline ends. The length of the CDR3 is 14 residues. CDR1 is MGHRA, CDR2 YSYEKL, per germline. The CDR3 reads CASSQGTGAEKLFF. CDR3 DNA: TGCGCCAGCAGCCAAGGTACGGGGGCAGAAAAACTGTTTTTT.

This clonotype was recorded only once. The chain links TRBV29-1 to TRBJ2-2; D is unresolved. V was pared by 3 bases and J by 4 bases, with 9 bases between. The CDR3 is 13 residues long. Germline values: CDR1 SQVTM, CDR2 ANQGSEA. DNA for the CDR3: TGCAGCGTTGATTCTGGTCTCACCGGGGAGCTGTTTTTT. Its translation: CSVDSGLTGELFF.

This chain joins TRBV10-3 and TRBJ1-1; unclear D gene. Germline loops: CDR1 ENHRY, CDR2 SYGVKD. Trimming cost V 4 bases and J 1 base, with 10 bases left between them. This CDR3 comprises 14 residues. CDR3 sequence reads: CAISVTDGNTEAFF. In DNA, the CDR3 is TGTGCCATCAGTGTCACGGATGGGAACACTGAAGCTTTCTTT.

The genes are TRBV11-3 and TRBJ2-1; 11 nucleotides align to TRBD2. Germline lookup yields CDR1 SGHNT and CDR2 YENEEA. The V segment lost 5 bases and the J segment 5 bases; nucleotides outside the gene matches: 20. The CDR3 runs to 20 residues. This chain's CDR3 is CASSPGLGSGASGRNNEQFF. For the CDR3, the DNA is TGTGCCAGCAGCCCGGGCTTAGGCTCCGGGGCTAGCGGGAGGAACAATGAGCAGTTCTTC.

V and J are TRBV12-3 or TRBV12-4 and TRBJ2-2, with 8 bases aligning to TRBD1. Trimming at V came to 6 bases and at J to 1 base, leaving 4 bases not matched to a gene. CDR3 size: 15 residues. The CDR3 DNA reads as TGTGCCAGCAGGGCCGGGACAGGGAACACCGGGGAGCTGTTTTTT. Its protein product is CASRAGTGNTGELFF.

The chain recombines TRBV11-3 with TRBJ2-3; TRBD1 is a possible D gene (5 bases). Trimming shortened V by 5 bases and J by 0 bases, and 12 bases separated the two germline ends. CDR1 SGHNT and CDR2 YENEEA come from the germline V gene. CDR3 length: 15 amino acids. DNA for the CDR3: TGTGCCAGCAGCGCCTGGGGCGGTAGCACAGATACGCAGTATTTT. This gives the protein CASSAWGGSTDTQYF.

The J gene is TRBJ2-7, the V gene TRBV20-1, with 7 nucleotides matching TRBD2. The trim removed 2 bases at V and 6 bases at J, leaving 13 bases unmatched. Per germline, CDR1 DFQATT and CDR2 SNEGSKA (reference sequence). The CDR3 extends over 15 amino acids. This CDR3 reads CSARRPGLSLVEQYF. CDR3 sequence (DNA): TGCAGTGCTAGAAGGCCGGGACTATCTCTGGTCGAGCAGTACTTC.

CDR3 in DNA: TGCAGTGCTATCGGGACAGGGGTTTCCTACGAGCAGTACTTC. Translating it yields CSAIGTGVSYEQYF. The V gene is TRBV20-1, the J gene TRBJ2-7; 10 nucleotides agree with TRBD1. Trimming took 4 bases from V and 1 from J; bases not matched to a gene: 4. The CDR3 sequence is 14 residues long. CDR1 is DFQATT and CDR2 is SNEGSKA in the germline V gene (reference sequence).

The rearrangement links TRBV6-6 to TRBJ2-3; D uncertain. The CDR3 runs to 14 residues. Trimming removed 0 bases from V and 4 bases from J, with 8 bases in between. Per germline, CDR1 MNHNY and CDR2 SVGAGI (reference sequence). The CDR3 bases are TGTGCCAGCAGTTACTCACAGAGCCCAGATACGCAGTATTTT. Protein product: CASSYSQSPDTQYF.